A selection of T cell receptor beta chains follows, all from one sample in a study of T cells after yellow fever vaccination. TCRdb re-called the 5' RACE reads with MiXCR, one entry per CDR3 protein. The profile shows some 560,000 distinct CDR3 sequences, about a fifth of them singletons. The sequences come from PBMCs, collected 15 days after the yellow fever booster vaccination. Receptor source: a man aged 25 to 40 who received the YFV17D yellow fever vaccine. CDR3s include the opening cysteine and the closing phenylalanine or tryptophan. A D gene is named only where the DNA matches it firmly. Expanded clones are given a class, and other clones once, few, many or no size at all.

clone_size: few; j_call: TRBJ2-5; v_call: TRBV30; d_call: TRBD1; cdr3_aa: CAWKGAGTQYF; cdr3_nt: TGTGCCTGGAAGGGGGCTGGGACCCAGTACTTC
clone_size: few; j_call: TRBJ2-3; v_call: TRBV20-1; d_call: TRBD2; cdr3_aa: CSARDLSGRRDTQYF; cdr3_nt: TGCAGTGCTAGAGATCTTAGCGGGAGGCGGGATACGCAGTATTTT
clone_size: NA; j_call: TRBJ2-2; v_call: TRBV4-3; d_call: NA; cdr3_aa: CASSQEVVRQGNTGELFF; cdr3_nt: TGCGCCAGCAGCCAAGAAGTAGTCAGGCAGGGGAACACCGGGGAGCTGTTTTTT
clone_size: NA; j_call: TRBJ2-1; v_call: TRBV7-9; d_call: TRBD2; cdr3_aa: CASKAGGPYEQFF; cdr3_nt: TGTGCCAGCAAAGCGGGAGGGCCTTATGAGCAGTTCTTC
clone_size: NA; j_call: TRBJ2-4; v_call: TRBV5-4; d_call: NA; cdr3_aa: CASSLGDLGNIQYF; cdr3_nt: TGTGCCAGCAGCTTAGGGGACTTGGGGAACATTCAGTACTTC
clone_size: few; j_call: TRBJ2-7; v_call: TRBV7-2; d_call: TRBD2; cdr3_aa: CASSFLAGGLRDYEQYF; cdr3_nt: TGTGCCAGCAGCTTCCTAGCGGGAGGGCTTAGGGACTACGAGCAGTACTTC
clone_size: NA; j_call: TRBJ2-7; v_call: TRBV4-3; d_call: TRBD2; cdr3_aa: CASSQVASGRYEQYF; cdr3_nt: TGCGCCAGCAGCCAAGTGGCTAGCGGGAGGTACGAGCAGTACTTC
clone_size: NA; j_call: TRBJ2-7; v_call: TRBV18; d_call: TRBD1; cdr3_aa: CASSPSRQGTVYEQYF; cdr3_nt: TGTGCCAGCTCACCAAGTCGACAGGGAACGGTCTACGAGCAGTACTTC
clone_size: few; j_call: TRBJ2-1; v_call: TRBV27; d_call: TRBD1; cdr3_aa: CASSRRGRDNEQFF; cdr3_nt: TGTGCCAGCAGCCGCAGGGGGCGCGACAATGAGCAGTTCTTC
clone_size: NA; j_call: TRBJ2-7; v_call: TRBV7-2; d_call: TRBD2; cdr3_aa: CASSLAETSFYEQYF; cdr3_nt: TGTGCCAGCAGCTTAGCCGAGACTAGCTTTTACGAGCAGTACTTC
clone_size: NA; j_call: TRBJ2-5; v_call: TRBV19; d_call: TRBD1; cdr3_aa: CASSSRQGAGETQYF; cdr3_nt: TGTGCCAGTAGTAGTCGACAGGGGGCGGGTGAGACCCAGTACTTC
clone_size: NA; j_call: TRBJ1-1; v_call: TRBV18; d_call: TRBD1; cdr3_aa: CASSPPSIGGSEALF; cdr3_nt: TGTGCCAGCTCACCACCGAGTATAGGGGGCTCTGAAGCTTTATTT
clone_size: many; j_call: TRBJ1-5; v_call: TRBV20-1; d_call: NA; cdr3_aa: CSATDGSNQPQHF; cdr3_nt: TGCAGTGCTACTGACGGTAGCAATCAGCCCCAGCATTTT
clone_size: few; j_call: TRBJ2-1; v_call: TRBV20-1; d_call: TRBD2; cdr3_aa: CSASGTSGRRPNEQFF; cdr3_nt: TGCAGTGCGTCCGGGACTAGCGGGAGGAGACCCAATGAGCAGTTCTTC
clone_size: few; j_call: TRBJ1-4; v_call: TRBV12-3/TRBV12-4; d_call: NA; cdr3_aa: CASTTGEKLFF; cdr3_nt: TGTGCCAGCACAACCGGGGAAAAACTGTTTTTT
clone_size: NA; j_call: TRBJ2-7; v_call: TRBV20-1; d_call: TRBD1; cdr3_aa: CSAPATGATYEQYF; cdr3_nt: TGCAGTGCTCCTGCGACAGGGGCGACCTACGAGCAGTACTTC
clone_size: few; j_call: TRBJ2-1; v_call: TRBV4-3; d_call: TRBD2; cdr3_aa: CASSPSSGSYNEQFF; cdr3_nt: TGCGCCAGCAGCCCCTCTAGCGGATCCTACAATGAGCAGTTCTTC
clone_size: many; j_call: TRBJ2-7; v_call: TRBV20-1; d_call: NA; cdr3_aa: CSARVPPLAYEQYF; cdr3_nt: TGCAGTGCTAGAGTCCCACCTCTAGCCTACGAGCAGTACTTC
clone_size: NA; j_call: TRBJ2-2; v_call: TRBV20-1; d_call: NA; cdr3_aa: CSASWTIGGELFF; cdr3_nt: TGCAGTGCCAGTTGGACGATTGGCGGGGAGCTGTTTTTT
clone_size: few; j_call: TRBJ2-1; v_call: TRBV20-1; d_call: TRBD1; cdr3_aa: CSARGWQGASEQFF; cdr3_nt: TGCAGTGCTAGAGGTTGGCAGGGGGCGAGTGAGCAGTTCTTC
clone_size: few; j_call: TRBJ2-2; v_call: TRBV7-9; d_call: TRBD1; cdr3_aa: CASSLSRGRGTGELFF; cdr3_nt: TGTGCCAGCAGCTTATCAAGGGGGCGAGGCACCGGGGAGCTGTTTTTT
clone_size: NA; j_call: TRBJ2-3; v_call: TRBV20-1; d_call: NA; cdr3_aa: CSLVGAVQDTQYF; cdr3_nt: TGCAGCCTAGTCGGGGCCGTTCAGGATACGCAGTATTTT
clone_size: NA; j_call: TRBJ2-3; v_call: TRBV5-1; d_call: NA; cdr3_aa: CASSSLGRSTDTQYF; cdr3_nt: TGCGCCAGCAGCTCCCTCGGGAGAAGCACAGATACGCAGTATTTT
clone_size: NA; j_call: TRBJ2-2; v_call: TRBV5-1; d_call: NA; cdr3_aa: CASRSGTANTGELFF; cdr3_nt: TGCGCCAGCAGATCCGGGACGGCGAACACCGGGGAGCTGTTTTTT
clone_size: NA; j_call: TRBJ1-2; v_call: TRBV9; d_call: NA; cdr3_aa: CASSVGRSGSYGYTF; cdr3_nt: TGTGCCAGCAGCGTAGGGAGGTCGGGGAGTTATGGCTACACCTTC
clone_size: NA; j_call: TRBJ1-4; v_call: TRBV3-1; d_call: NA; cdr3_aa: CASIPRGGATNEKLFF; cdr3_nt: TGTGCCAGCATCCCTAGGGGGGGGGCAACTAATGAAAAACTGTTTTTT
clone_size: few; j_call: TRBJ2-1; v_call: TRBV4-3; d_call: NA; cdr3_aa: CASSQEANLYNEQFF; cdr3_nt: TGCGCCAGCAGCCAAGAGGCAAACCTCTACAATGAGCAGTTCTTC
clone_size: few; j_call: TRBJ1-1; v_call: TRBV6-2/TRBV6-3; d_call: TRBD1; cdr3_aa: CASSYSPTGINTEAFF; cdr3_nt: TGTGCCAGCAGTTACTCCCCGACAGGGATAAACACTGAAGCTTTCTTT
clone_size: NA; j_call: TRBJ2-7; v_call: TRBV29-1; d_call: TRBD2; cdr3_aa: CSVEEREGVEQYF; cdr3_nt: TGCAGCGTTGAAGAGCGGGAGGGGGTCGAGCAGTACTTC
clone_size: few; j_call: TRBJ2-7; v_call: TRBV5-1; d_call: NA; cdr3_aa: CASSQGGVDEQYF; cdr3_nt: TGCGCCAGCAGCCAGGGGGGGGTCGACGAGCAGTACTTC
clone_size: few; j_call: TRBJ1-1; v_call: TRBV13; d_call: NA; cdr3_aa: CASSPLGGVRIAEAFF; cdr3_nt: TGTGCCAGCAGCCCCCTAGGGGGGGTTCGGATTGCTGAAGCTTTCTTT
clone_size: NA; j_call: TRBJ2-7; v_call: TRBV6-2/TRBV6-3; d_call: NA; cdr3_aa: CASRPLQAPSYEQYF; cdr3_nt: TGTGCCAGCAGACCTCTCCAAGCCCCCTCCTACGAGCAGTACTTC
clone_size: few; j_call: TRBJ2-7; v_call: TRBV7-9; d_call: NA; cdr3_aa: CASRRNRSYEQYF; cdr3_nt: TGTGCCAGCAGACGAAACAGGTCCTACGAGCAGTACTTC
clone_size: few; j_call: TRBJ2-5; v_call: TRBV6-1; d_call: TRBD1; cdr3_aa: CASSTSGTVKETQYF; cdr3_nt: TGTGCCAGCAGCACTTCCGGGACAGTAAAAGAGACCCAGTACTTC
clone_size: NA; j_call: TRBJ1-1; v_call: TRBV27; d_call: NA; cdr3_aa: CASRFRTGNTEAFF; cdr3_nt: TGTGCCAGCCGCTTCCGGACTGGGAACACTGAAGCTTTCTTT
clone_size: NA; j_call: TRBJ2-3; v_call: TRBV7-2; d_call: TRBD2; cdr3_aa: CASSLWTSGSSTDTQYF; cdr3_nt: TGTGCCAGCAGCCTATGGACTAGCGGGAGTAGCACAGATACGCAGTATTTT
clone_size: many; j_call: TRBJ2-7; v_call: TRBV7-2; d_call: NA; cdr3_aa: CASSLKTSGAYEQYF; cdr3_nt: TGTGCCAGCAGCTTAAAGACAAGCGGCGCCTACGAGCAGTACTTC
clone_size: few; j_call: TRBJ2-1; v_call: TRBV30; d_call: NA; cdr3_aa: CAWSVPQVISSYNEQFF; cdr3_nt: TGTGCCTGGAGTGTACCACAGGTTATAAGCTCCTACAATGAGCAGTTCTTC
clone_size: NA; j_call: TRBJ2-3; v_call: TRBV6-1; d_call: TRBD2; cdr3_aa: CASRSGRTSGRDTQYF; cdr3_nt: TGTGCCAGCAGGAGCGGGCGGACTAGCGGGAGAGATACGCAGTATTTT
clone_size: few; j_call: TRBJ1-4; v_call: TRBV7-9; d_call: NA; cdr3_aa: CASSSGPLEKLFF; cdr3_nt: TGTGCCAGCAGCTCGGGGCCTTTGGAAAAACTGTTTTTT
clone_size: NA; j_call: TRBJ2-3; v_call: TRBV7-2; d_call: NA; cdr3_aa: CASSASGPDTQYF; cdr3_nt: TGTGCCAGCAGCGCAAGCGGTCCGGATACGCAGTATTTT
clone_size: NA; j_call: TRBJ2-2; v_call: TRBV12-3/TRBV12-4; d_call: TRBD2; cdr3_aa: CASSLTSGVNTGELFF; cdr3_nt: TGTGCCAGCAGTTTGACTAGCGGGGTGAACACCGGGGAGCTGTTTTTT
clone_size: few; j_call: TRBJ2-1; v_call: TRBV6-5; d_call: TRBD2; cdr3_aa: CASSYGGQDPGLADNEQFF; cdr3_nt: TGTGCCAGCAGTTACGGGGGCCAGGACCCGGGACTAGCGGACAATGAGCAGTTCTTC
clone_size: NA; j_call: TRBJ2-3; v_call: TRBV10-3; d_call: NA; cdr3_aa: CAIKFSSSDPQYF; cdr3_nt: TGTGCCATCAAGTTTTCTAGCTCGGATCCGCAGTATTTT
clone_size: few; j_call: TRBJ2-2; v_call: TRBV24-1; d_call: TRBD1; cdr3_aa: CATSDWDSTGELFF; cdr3_nt: TGTGCCACCAGTGACTGGGACAGCACCGGGGAGCTGTTTTTT